This TCR beta chain was sequenced during a study of blood T cell repertoires in COVID-19. On the study more broadly: The analysed material was cDNA or gDNA that came from T cells, B-cell-depleted T cells, or PBMCs.

The table lists this clone with a few counts. Germline CDR1 reads DFQATT; CDR2 reads SNEGSKA (reference sequence). Trimming took 6 bases from V and 5 from J; bases not matched to a gene: 11. The CDR3 has 15 amino acids. Clones were sequenced by immunoSEQ multiplex PCR, and TCRdb holds only the in-frame ones, with some missing. The table includes around 56,000 clones, around 77% detected once. This chain uses TRBV20-1 with TRBJ2-7; 12 bases are shared with TRBD1. Sequenced sample: peripheral blood. This clonotype was sampled from a man between 60 and 75 years old with acute or convalescent COVID-19. CDR3: CSASPGQGAIDEQYF. In DNA form, the CDR3 reads TGCAGTGCAAGTCCGGGACAGGGGGCAATCGACGAGCAGTACTTC.